One and the same sample provided the 30 T cell receptor beta chains below, sequenced in a study of cytomegalovirus exposure and HLA in healthy donors listed by TCRdb under 2017. Libraries were built with the immunoSEQ multiplex PCR assay. The multiplex PCR relied on a mix of 60 forward primers for TCR Vbeta segments and 13 reverse primers for TCR Jbeta segments. TCRdb provides this immuneACCESS table in a form limited to in-frame rearrangements. Some clones are lacking; in checked studies, under half of them reflect an unresolved V gene, and why the rest are absent is not known. This sample has about 160,000 clones in its table, and about 79% of those were observed once. About 0.91% of the sample lies in the top ten. The source material was PBMCs. Receptors originate from a woman between 50 and 59 years old in good health and CMV-seropositive.

The rearrangement uses TRBV5-1 and TRBJ1-4; D is unclear. From germline, CDR1 is SGHRS and CDR2 YFSETQ. The CDR3 runs to 15 residues. Trimming cost V 0 bases and J 3 bases, with 9 bases left between them. The CDR3 region has the DNA TGCGCCAGCAGCTTGGCCGAGAGATCTAATGAAAAACTGTTTTTT. Translated, it gives CASSLAERSNEKLFF.

The V and J genes are TRBV7-9 and TRBJ2-1; 13 bases fit TRBD2. The CDR3 spans 13 residues. The V gene end was trimmed by 6 bases and the J gene end by 7 bases; junction bases not matched to a gene: 0. The V gene's germline CDR1 is SEHNR and CDR2 FQNEAQ (reference sequence). The DNA for the CDR3 is TGTGCCAGCAGGGGACTAGCGGGGAATGAGCAGTTCTTC. Amino acid sequence: CASRGLAGNEQFF.

This clone was detected only a few times. This rearrangement joins TRBV20-1 to TRBJ2-7; D remains ambiguous. The CDR3 is 11 residues long. The germline CDR1 and CDR2 sequences are DFQATT and SNEGSKA (reference sequence). V was shortened by 1 base and J by 5 bases, with 6 bases between the two germline ends. CDR3 residues: CSARANDEQYF. The DNA of the CDR3 is TGCAGTGCTAGAGCTAACGACGAGCAGTACTTC.

The CDR3, as DNA: TGTGCCAGCAGCTTCCACCAGGGGGACACTGAAGCTTTCTTT. This translates into CASSFHQGDTEAFF. The rearrangement links TRBV7-8 to TRBJ1-1, with 7 bases matching TRBD1. This CDR3 is 14 amino acids long. Trimming at V came to 3 bases and at J to 3 bases, leaving 4 bases not matched to a gene. Per the germline V gene, CDR1 is SGHVS and CDR2 is FQNEAQ.

The chain has TRBV10-3 and TRBJ2-3; 8 nucleotides line up with TRBD2. CDR1 is ENHRY and CDR2 is SYGVKD in the germline V gene. After removal of 10 bases from V and 2 bases from J, the junction contained 8 bases not matched to a gene. This CDR3 is built from 14 residues. The CDR3 nucleotides are TGTGCCACCCGGGAGGGAGGACACACAGATACGCAGTATTTT. This encodes CATREGGHTDTQYF.

This chain joins TRBV12-5 and TRBJ1-6; D unresolved. Germline values: CDR1 LGHNT, CDR2 FRNRAP. V lost 0 bases and J lost 12, with 15 bases in between. This CDR3 has 15 residues. CDR3 in DNA: TGTGCTAGTGGTTTGGTACTTAAAGCCGGTATACCCCTCCACTTT. Translated, it gives CASGLVLKAGIPLHF.

The chain is built from TRBV5-8 and TRBJ2-4, with D possibly matching TRBD1 (5 bases). Per germline, CDR1 SGHTS and CDR2 YDEGEE. The CDR3 consists of 13 residues. Trimming took off 1 base at V and 7 bases at J, with 9 bases between the two ends. DNA for the CDR3: TGTGCCAGCAGCTTGAACAGGAGCAACATTCAGTACTTC. Translation gives CASSLNRSNIQYF.

The V call is TRBV29-1, the J call TRBJ2-7; 7 bases are shared with TRBD1. This CDR3 has 15 residues. CDR1 is SQVTM, CDR2 ANQGSEA, per germline. With V trimmed by 0 bases and J by 2 bases, 7 bases remained unmatched. Here the CDR3 DNA reads TGCAGCGTTGAAGACCCCGGGACAGAGGCCTACGAGCAGTACTTC. Its protein is CSVEDPGTEAYEQYF.

The chain employs TRBV28 and TRBJ1-2; D might be TRBD1 (6 bases). Trimming cost V 6 bases and J 5 bases, with 13 bases left between them. The CDR3 loop spans 13 amino acids. Germline V gene sequence: CDR1 MDHEN, CDR2 SYDVKM. CDR3: CASRTGSLYGYTF. The CDR3 nucleotides are TGTGCCAGCAGGACAGGTTCCCTTTATGGCTACACCTTC.

The chain has TRBV2 and TRBJ2-2; 12 bases fit TRBD2. V lost 5 bases, J lost 4 bases, and 5 bases stayed unmatched. This CDR3 has 16 amino acids. Germline V gives CDR1 SNHLY, CDR2 FYNNEI. The CDR3 is CASSLLAGGITGELFF. The DNA for the CDR3 is TGTGCCAGCAGTCTGCTAGCGGGAGGGATCACCGGGGAGCTGTTTTTT.

The chain carries TRBV13 and TRBJ1-5, with TRBD1 matching 12 bases. From germline, CDR1 is PRHDT and CDR2 FYEKMQ (reference sequence). This CDR3 contains 14 residues. V lost 3 bases to trimming and J lost 6 bases; unmatched junction nucleotides: 0. The CDR3 region is CASSLGQGAQPQHF. The CDR3 DNA reads as TGTGCCAGCAGCTTGGGACAGGGGGCTCAGCCCCAGCATTTT.

V gene TRBV6-1 combines with J gene TRBJ2-1, with a tentative D call TRBD2 (6 bases). The CDR3 is 15 residues long. Germline V CDR1 and CDR2: MNHNS, SASEGT. V shed 4 bases and J shed 1 base, with 11 bases lying between them. CDR3 protein: CASSVSAGSYNEQFF. CDR3 bases: TGTGCCAGCAGTGTTTCAGCGGGTTCCTACAATGAGCAGTTCTTC.

The V call is TRBV6-5, the J call TRBJ2-2, with D maybe TRBD2 (6 bases). CDR3 size: 15 residues. V dropped 3 bases and J dropped 6 bases, with 14 bases sitting between them. In germline, CDR1 is MNHEY, CDR2 SVGAGI. CDR3 nucleotides: TGTGCCAGCAGTTATGGAGGGTATCTAGCCGGGGAGCTGTTTTTT. This codes for CASSYGGYLAGELFF.

The rearrangement joins TRBV11-2 to TRBJ2-7, with D unresolved. Trimming removed 0 bases from V and 4 bases from J, with 13 bases in between. From germline, CDR1 is SGHAT and CDR2 FQNNGV. The CDR3 contains 15 residues. Here the CDR3 DNA reads TGTGCCAGCAGCTTAGAGGGCTCCTTGTTTTACGAGCAGTACTTC. Protein product: CASSLEGSLFYEQYF.

The chain combines TRBV2 with TRBJ2-2; 7 nucleotides match TRBD2. The germline V gene encodes CDR1 SNHLY and CDR2 FYNNEI. CDR3 length equals 14 residues. The junction had 1 base not matched to a gene; V was cut back by 1 base and J by 5 bases. CDR3 in amino acids: CASSEGGGTGELFF. The CDR3 DNA reads TGTGCCAGCAGTGAAGGGGGAGGGACCGGGGAGCTGTTTTTT.

This rearrangement joins TRBV7-2 to TRBJ2-5, with TRBD2 as a possible D gene (6 bases). In germline, CDR1 is SGHTA, CDR2 FQGNSA. There are 14 residues in the CDR3. Between the trimmed V and J ends, which lost 1 base and 5 bases, there was a span of 11 bases. In nucleotides, the CDR3 is TGTGCCAGCAGCTTAGGTTCTAGCGTGGAGACCCAGTACTTC. This encodes CASSLGSSVETQYF.

The V gene is TRBV7-9, the J gene TRBJ2-1, with TRBD1 matching 9 bases. V was pared by 5 bases and J by 0 bases, with 2 bases of the junction left unmatched. Germline CDR1 is SEHNR and CDR2 is FQNEAQ (reference sequence). CDR3 size: 15 residues. The CDR3 sequence: CASSVGQGSYNEQFF. The CDR3 DNA is TGTGCCAGCAGCGTGGGACAGGGCTCCTACAATGAGCAGTTCTTC.

CDR3 residues: CASSYGRGSEAFF. Here the CDR3 DNA reads TGTGCCAGCAGTTACGGAAGGGGGTCTGAAGCTTTCTTT. The V call is TRBV6-5, the J call TRBJ1-1, with D tentatively TRBD1 (6 bases). The germline V gene encodes CDR1 MNHEY and CDR2 SVGAGI. V shed 2 bases and J shed 6 bases, with 10 bases lying between them. The CDR3 contains 13 residues.

This CDR3 is CASSRRRLAGVRNTGELFF. As DNA, the CDR3 is TGTGCCAGCAGCCGAAGGAGACTAGCGGGAGTCCGGAACACCGGGGAGCTGTTTTTT. The chain recombines TRBV11-2 with TRBJ2-2; the match to TRBD2 covers 12 bases. The V segment lost 5 bases and the J segment 1 base; nucleotides outside the gene matches: 11. Germline V gene sequence: CDR1 SGHAT, CDR2 FQNNGV. This CDR3 contains 19 residues.

The chain has TRBV5-1 and TRBJ2-2; D perhaps matches TRBD1 (6 bases). Trimming stripped 0 bases from V and 1 base from J, with 13 bases between. This CDR3 is 17 amino acids long. Germline CDR1 and CDR2: SGHRS and YFSETQ. CDR3 bases: TGCGCCAGCAGCTTGGCCCTTTTGGGACAGAACACCGGGGAGCTGTTTTTT. Its protein product is CASSLALLGQNTGELFF.

The rearrangement uses TRBV7-2 and TRBJ1-6; D is ambiguous. V was pared by 1 base and J by 0 bases, with 7 bases between. From germline, CDR1 is SGHTA and CDR2 FQGNSA. This CDR3 comprises 16 residues. CDR3 nucleotide sequence: TGTGCCAGCAGCTTAGAACCGAGCTCCTATAATTCACCCCTCCACTTT. It translates to CASSLEPSSYNSPLHF.

The V and J genes are TRBV13 and TRBJ2-7, with D tentatively TRBD1 (6 bases). The germline CDR1 and CDR2 sequences are PRHDT and FYEKMQ (reference sequence). Between the trimmed V and J ends, which lost 5 bases and 7 bases, there was a span of 21 bases. The CDR3 totals 15 residues. The DNA for the CDR3 is TGTGCCAGCAGCCCAACTTTGGACAGTCAAGCGGAGCAGTACTTC. Protein sequence: CASSPTLDSQAEQYF.

This sequence joins TRBV25-1 and TRBJ2-7; 10 positions match TRBD1. Germline values: CDR1 MGHDK, CDR2 SYGVNS. There are 15 residues in the CDR3. V shed 3 bases, J shed 4 bases, and the junction held 6 bases outside the gene matches. CDR3 DNA: TGTGCCAGCAGTGATCCAGGGACAGGGGTATACGAGCAGTACTTC. Its protein is CASSDPGTGVYEQYF.

J is TRBJ1-2 and V is TRBV5-6; 10 bases map to TRBD1. Germline V gene lookup returns CDR1 SGHDT and CDR2 YYEEEE. Trimming at V came to 4 bases and at J to 6 bases, leaving 12 bases not matched to a gene. CDR3 length: 16 residues. As DNA, the CDR3 is TGTGCCAGCAGCCCGAGGCTAGGACAGGGGGGACATGGCTACACCTTC. Protein sequence: CASSPRLGQGGHGYTF.

The J gene is TRBJ1-4, the V gene TRBV28, with 7 bases lining up with TRBD1. The CDR3 spans 15 residues. V trimming: 3 bases; J trimming: 4 bases; junction bases outside the gene matches: 5. Germline CDR1 reads MDHEN; CDR2 reads SYDVKM. DNA of the CDR3: TGTGCCAGCAGTTTCCAGACAGGGCTTAATGAAAAACTGTTTTTT. This gives the protein CASSFQTGLNEKLFF.

The genes are TRBV4-1 and TRBJ2-7; 11 bases are a match to TRBD1. V trimming: 2 bases; J trimming: 7 bases; junction bases outside the gene matches: 7. Germline CDR1 MGHRA, CDR2 YSYEKL. CDR3 length: 15 residues. CDR3 in amino acids: CASSQSDRGLREQYF. For the CDR3, the DNA is TGCGCCAGCAGCCAATCGGACAGGGGGCTCCGGGAGCAGTACTTC.

This rearrangement joins TRBV19 to TRBJ1-2; 7 bases match TRBD1. J gave up 7 bases and V 5 bases, and 7 bases lay outside the gene matches. This CDR3 is built from 13 residues. CDR1 and CDR2 (germline): LNHDA, SQIVND (reference sequence). The CDR3 DNA is TGTGCCAGTAGTGCGAAAACAGGGGTTGGCTACACCTTC. The encoded protein is CASSAKTGVGYTF.

The chain recombines TRBV5-4 with TRBJ2-3, with 10 nucleotides matching TRBD2. Losses at the gene ends were 2 bases for V and 5 bases for J; bases not matched to a gene: 8. CDR1 and CDR2 (germline): SGHNT, YYREEE (reference sequence). The CDR3 consists of 16 residues. CDR3 bases: TGTGCCAGCAGCTTTCCTAGCGGGAGCGATGGAGATACGCAGTATTTT. Residues: CASSFPSGSDGDTQYF.

CDR3 sequence reads: CAIRGLAGGTDTQYF. The CDR3 region has the DNA TGTGCCATCAGGGGACTAGCGGGAGGAACAGATACGCAGTATTTT. V usage is TRBV10-3 and J usage is TRBJ2-3, with 15 positions matching TRBD2. Per germline, CDR1 ENHRY and CDR2 SYGVKD. V shed 6 bases, J shed 3 bases, and the junction held 1 base outside the gene matches. The CDR3 runs 15 residues.

The chain uses TRBV11-2 and TRBJ2-3, with 10 bases fitting TRBD2. The CDR3 has 15 residues. J gave up 8 bases and V 5 bases, and 10 bases lay outside the gene matches. Looked up from germline, CDR1 is SGHAT and CDR2 is FQNNGV. CDR3 bases: TGTGCCAGCAGCCCTAGCGGGGGCCGCCCGGCTACGCAGTATTTT. Its translation: CASSPSGGRPATQYF.